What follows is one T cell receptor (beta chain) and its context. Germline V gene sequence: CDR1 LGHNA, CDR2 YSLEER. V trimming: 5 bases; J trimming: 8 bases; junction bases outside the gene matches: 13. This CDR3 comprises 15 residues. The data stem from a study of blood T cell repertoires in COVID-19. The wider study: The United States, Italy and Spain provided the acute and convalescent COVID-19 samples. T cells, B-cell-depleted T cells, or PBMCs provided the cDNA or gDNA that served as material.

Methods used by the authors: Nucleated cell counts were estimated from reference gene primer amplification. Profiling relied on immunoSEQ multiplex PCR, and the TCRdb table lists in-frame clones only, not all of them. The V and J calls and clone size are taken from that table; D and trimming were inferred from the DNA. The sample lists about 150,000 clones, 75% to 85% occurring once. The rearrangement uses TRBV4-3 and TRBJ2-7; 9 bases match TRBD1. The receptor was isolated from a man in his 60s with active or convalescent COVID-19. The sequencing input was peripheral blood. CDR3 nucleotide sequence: TGCGCCAGCAGCAAAGTACCGGGACAGGGATTCCAGCAGTACTTC. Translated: CASSKVPGQGFQQYF.